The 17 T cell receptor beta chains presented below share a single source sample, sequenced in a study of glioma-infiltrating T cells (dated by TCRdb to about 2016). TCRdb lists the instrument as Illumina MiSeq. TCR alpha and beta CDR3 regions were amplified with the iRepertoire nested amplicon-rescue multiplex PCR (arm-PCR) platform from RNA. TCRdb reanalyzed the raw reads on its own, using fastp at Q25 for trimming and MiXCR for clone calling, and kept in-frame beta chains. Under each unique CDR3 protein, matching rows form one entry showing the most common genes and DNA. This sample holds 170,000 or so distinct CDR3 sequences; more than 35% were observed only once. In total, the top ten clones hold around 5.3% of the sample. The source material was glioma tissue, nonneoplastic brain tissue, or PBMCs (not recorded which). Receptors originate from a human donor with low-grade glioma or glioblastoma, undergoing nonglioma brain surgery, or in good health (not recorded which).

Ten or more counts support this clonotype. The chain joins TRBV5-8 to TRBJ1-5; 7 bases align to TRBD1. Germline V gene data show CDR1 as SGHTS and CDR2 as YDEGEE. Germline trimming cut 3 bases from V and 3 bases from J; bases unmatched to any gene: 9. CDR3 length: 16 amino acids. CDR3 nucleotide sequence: TGTGCCAGCAGCTCCCAGGGGGGGTATGACAATCAGCCCCAGCATTTT. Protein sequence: CASSSQGGYDNQPQHF.

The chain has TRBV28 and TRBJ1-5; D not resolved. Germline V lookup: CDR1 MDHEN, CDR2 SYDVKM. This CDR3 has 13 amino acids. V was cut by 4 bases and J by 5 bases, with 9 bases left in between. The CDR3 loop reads CASSSFAHQPQHF. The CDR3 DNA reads TGTGCCAGCAGTTCCTTCGCGCATCAGCCCCAGCATTTT.

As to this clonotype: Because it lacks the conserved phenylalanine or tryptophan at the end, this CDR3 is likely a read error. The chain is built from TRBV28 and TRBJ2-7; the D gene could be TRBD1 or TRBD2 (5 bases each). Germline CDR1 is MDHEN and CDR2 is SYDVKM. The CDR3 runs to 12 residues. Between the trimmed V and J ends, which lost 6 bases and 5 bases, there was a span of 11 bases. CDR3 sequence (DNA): TGTGCCAGCAGGTCCATGGGGGACGAGCAGTACTTA. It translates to CASRSMGDEQYL.

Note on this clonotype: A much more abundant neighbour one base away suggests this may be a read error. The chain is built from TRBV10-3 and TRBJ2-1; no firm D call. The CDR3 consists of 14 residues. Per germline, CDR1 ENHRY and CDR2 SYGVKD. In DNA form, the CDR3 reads TGTGCCAGCAGTTACTTTGGAGACGACAATGAGCAGTTCTTC. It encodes CASSYFGDDNEQFF.

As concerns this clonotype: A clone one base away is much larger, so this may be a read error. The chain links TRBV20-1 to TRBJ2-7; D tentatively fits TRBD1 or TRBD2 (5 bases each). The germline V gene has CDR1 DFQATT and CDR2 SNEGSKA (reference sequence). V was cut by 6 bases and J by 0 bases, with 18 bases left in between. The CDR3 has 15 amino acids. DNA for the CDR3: TGCAGTGCCGGGACCCCCAGCCCCAGCTCCTACGAGCAGTACTTC. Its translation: CSAGTPSPSSYEQYF.

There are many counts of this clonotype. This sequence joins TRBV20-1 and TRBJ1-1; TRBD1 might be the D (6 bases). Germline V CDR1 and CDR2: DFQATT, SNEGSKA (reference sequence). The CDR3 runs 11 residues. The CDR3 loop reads CGTSRGIEAFF. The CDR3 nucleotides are TGCGGGACTTCAAGGGGGATTGAAGCTTTCTTT.

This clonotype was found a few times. CDR3 residues: CASSLGLYQETQYF. CDR3 nucleotide sequence: TGTGCCAGCAGCTTGGGACTCTACCAAGAGACCCAGTACTTC. V and J are TRBV11-2 and TRBJ2-5; D is perhaps TRBD2 (6 bases). Trimming stripped 3 bases from V and 0 bases from J, with 8 bases between. Looked up from germline, CDR1 is SGHAT and CDR2 is FQNNGV. The CDR3 totals 14 residues.

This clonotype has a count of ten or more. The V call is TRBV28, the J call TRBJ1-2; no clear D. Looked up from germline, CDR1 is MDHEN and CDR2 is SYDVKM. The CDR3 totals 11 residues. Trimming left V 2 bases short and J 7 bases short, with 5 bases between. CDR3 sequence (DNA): TGTGCCAGCAGTTTACGGGGTGGCTACACCTTC. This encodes CASSLRGGYTF.

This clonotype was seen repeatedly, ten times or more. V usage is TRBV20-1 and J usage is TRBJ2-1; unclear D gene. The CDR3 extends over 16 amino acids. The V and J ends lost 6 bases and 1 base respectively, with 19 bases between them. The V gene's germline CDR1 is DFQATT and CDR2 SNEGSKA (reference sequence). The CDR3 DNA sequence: TGCAGTGCAAACGCCCATACCCGAATATCCTACAATGAGCAGTTCTTC. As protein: CSANAHTRISYNEQFF.

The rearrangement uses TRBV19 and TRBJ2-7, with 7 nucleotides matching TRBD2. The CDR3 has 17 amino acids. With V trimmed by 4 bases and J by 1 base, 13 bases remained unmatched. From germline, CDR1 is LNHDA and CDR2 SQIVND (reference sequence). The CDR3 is CASSTGTIVPQSYEQYF. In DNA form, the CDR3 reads TGTGCCAGTAGTACCGGGACTATCGTCCCACAATCCTACGAGCAGTACTTC.

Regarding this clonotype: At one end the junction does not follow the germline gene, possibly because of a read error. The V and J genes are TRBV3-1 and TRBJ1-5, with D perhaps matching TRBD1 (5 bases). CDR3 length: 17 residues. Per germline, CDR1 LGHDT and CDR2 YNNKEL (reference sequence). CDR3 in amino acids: CASSQGPGTPSNQPKHF. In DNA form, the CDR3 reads TGTGCCAGCAGCCAAGGCCCGGGGACCCCAAGCAATCAGCCCAAGCATTTT.

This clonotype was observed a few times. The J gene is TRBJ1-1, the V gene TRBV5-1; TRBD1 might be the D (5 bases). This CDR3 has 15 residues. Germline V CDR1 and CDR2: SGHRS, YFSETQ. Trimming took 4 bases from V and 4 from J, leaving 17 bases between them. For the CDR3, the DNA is TGCGCCAGCAGCATTACGGGACCAGGGAGCACTGAAGCTTTCTTT. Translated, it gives CASSITGPGSTEAFF.

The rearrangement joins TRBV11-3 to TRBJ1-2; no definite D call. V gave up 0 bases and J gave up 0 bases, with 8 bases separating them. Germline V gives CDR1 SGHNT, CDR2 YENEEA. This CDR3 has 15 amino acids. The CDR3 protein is CASSLDPLANYGYTF. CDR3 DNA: TGTGCCAGCAGCTTAGACCCGTTAGCTAACTATGGCTACACCTTC. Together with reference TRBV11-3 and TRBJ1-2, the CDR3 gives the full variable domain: EAGVVQSPRYKIIEKKQPVAFWCNPISGHNTLYWYLQNLGQGPELLIRYENEEAVDDSQLPKDRFSAERLKGVDSTLKIQPAELGDSAVYLCASSLDPLANYGYTFGSGTRLTVV.

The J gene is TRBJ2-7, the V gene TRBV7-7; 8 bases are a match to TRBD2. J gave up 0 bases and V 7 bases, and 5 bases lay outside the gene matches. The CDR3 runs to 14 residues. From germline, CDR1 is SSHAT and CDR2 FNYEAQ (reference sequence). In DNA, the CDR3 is TGTGCCAGCATCCGAGCGGGGGCCTCCTACGAGCAGTACTTC. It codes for CASIRAGASYEQYF.

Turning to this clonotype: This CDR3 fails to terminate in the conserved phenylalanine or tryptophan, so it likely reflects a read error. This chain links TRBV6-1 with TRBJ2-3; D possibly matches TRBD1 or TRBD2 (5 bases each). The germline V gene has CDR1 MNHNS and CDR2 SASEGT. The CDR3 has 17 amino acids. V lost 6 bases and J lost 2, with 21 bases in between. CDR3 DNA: TGTGCCAGCAGCGTGGGGGAAGGCGGGCGATACACAGATACGCAGTATCTT. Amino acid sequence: CASSVGEGGRYTDTQYL.

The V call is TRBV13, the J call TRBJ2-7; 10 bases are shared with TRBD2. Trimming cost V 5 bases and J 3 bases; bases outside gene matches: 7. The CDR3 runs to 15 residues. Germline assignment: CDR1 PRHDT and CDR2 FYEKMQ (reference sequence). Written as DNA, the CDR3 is TGTGCCAGCAGCCTTCGACTAGCGGGTAGCTACGAGCAGTACTTC. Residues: CASSLRLAGSYEQYF.

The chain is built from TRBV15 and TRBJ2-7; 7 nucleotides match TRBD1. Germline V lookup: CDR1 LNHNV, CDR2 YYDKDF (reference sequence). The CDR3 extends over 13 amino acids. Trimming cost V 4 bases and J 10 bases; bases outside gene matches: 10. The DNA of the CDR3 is TGTGCCACCAGCACCCGACAGGGCTACGGACAGTACTTC. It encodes CATSTRQGYGQYF.